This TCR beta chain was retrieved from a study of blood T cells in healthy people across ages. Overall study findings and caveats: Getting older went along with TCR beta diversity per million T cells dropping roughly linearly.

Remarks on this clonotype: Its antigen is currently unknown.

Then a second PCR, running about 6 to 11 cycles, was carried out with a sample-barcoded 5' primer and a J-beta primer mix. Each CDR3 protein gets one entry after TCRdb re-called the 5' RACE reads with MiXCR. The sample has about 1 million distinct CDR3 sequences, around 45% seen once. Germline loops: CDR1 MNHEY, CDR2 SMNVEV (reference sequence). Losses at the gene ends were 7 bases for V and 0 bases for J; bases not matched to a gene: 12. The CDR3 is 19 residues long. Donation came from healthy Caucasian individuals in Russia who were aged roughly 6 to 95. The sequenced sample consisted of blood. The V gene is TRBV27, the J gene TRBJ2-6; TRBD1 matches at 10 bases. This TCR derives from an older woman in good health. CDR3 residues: CASNPSGTGAFSGANVLTF. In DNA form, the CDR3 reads TGTGCCAGCAACCCATCCGGGACAGGGGCTTTCTCTGGGGCCAACGTCCTGACTTTC. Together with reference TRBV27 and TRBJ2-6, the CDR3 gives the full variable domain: EAQVTQNPRYLITVTGKKLTVTCSQNMNHEYMSWYRQDPGLGLRQIYYSMNVEVTDKGDVPEGYKVSRKEKRNFPLILESPSPNQTSLYFCASNPSGTGAFSGANVLTFGAGSRLTVL.